A single sample gave rise to the 7 T cell receptor beta chains below, sequenced in a study of blood T cell repertoires in COVID-19. Sequenced by immunoSEQ multiplex PCR; TCRdb stores in-frame clones only, minus some. The top ten clones hold 15% of a sample with some 41,000 clones, roughly nine tenths of them seen once. The sequencing sample was made of peripheral blood. The receptors here all came from a man aged 70-80 years with active COVID-19.

The chain carries TRBV7-9 and TRBJ2-1, with D perhaps matching TRBD2 (6 bases). The CDR3 length is 15 residues. CDR1 and CDR2 from the germline V gene are SEHNR and FQNEAQ (reference sequence). V lost 5 bases to trimming and J lost 6 bases, with 17 bases between them. In DNA, the CDR3 is TGTGCCAGCAGCCCACGGGGGATACTACCCAATGAGCAGTTCTTC. Protein: CASSPRGILPNEQFF.

The chain's CDR3 is CASSLRGSSYNEQFF. DNA for the CDR3: TGTGCCAGCAGCTTGCGGGGGAGCTCCTACAATGAGCAGTTCTTC. The chain links TRBV11-3 to TRBJ2-1; 7 nucleotides match TRBD2. The V gene end was trimmed by 3 bases and the J gene end by 0 bases; junction bases not matched to a gene: 2. This CDR3 contains 15 residues. Germline values: CDR1 SGHNT, CDR2 YENEEA.

The rearrangement uses TRBV6-5 and TRBJ2-3; 7 positions agree with TRBD1. The CDR3 contains 15 residues. The ends lost 2 bases at V and 1 base at J; junction bases unmatched: 3. Germline V gene lookup returns CDR1 MNHEY and CDR2 SVGAGI. The CDR3 nucleotides read TGTGCCAGCAGTTACACAGGGGTTCGCACAGATACGCAGTATTTT. Translated, it gives CASSYTGVRTDTQYF.

The rearrangement uses TRBV21-1 and TRBJ1-2; the D call of TRBD1 is as the table states it, not checked on the DNA. TRBV21-1 is classified as a pseudogene. This CDR3 spans 14 amino acids. For the CDR3, the DNA is TGTGCCAGTAGACCGGGACAGGGGAACTATGGCTACACCTTC. Amino acid sequence: CASRPGQGNYGYTF.

This clone was seen a handful of times. This chain links TRBV6-2 or TRBV6-3 with TRBJ2-7; 7 nucleotides line up with TRBD1. The germline CDR1 and CDR2 sequences are MNHEY and SVGEGT. The CDR3 covers 13 residues. The junction had 0 bases not matched to a gene; V was cut back by 1 base and J by 3 bases. CDR3 DNA: TGTGCCAGCAGTTACTGGGACAGCTACGAGCAGTACTTC. Its protein product is CASSYWDSYEQYF.

This clone was observed a few times. The rearrangement uses TRBV11-2 and TRBJ1-4; 9 bases align to TRBD1. Trimming took 4 bases from V and 7 from J; bases not matched to a gene: 7. Germline V gives CDR1 SGHAT, CDR2 FQNNGV. The CDR3 runs to 15 residues. CDR3 loop: CASSYHRGRSEKLFF. CDR3 in DNA: TGTGCCAGCAGCTACCACAGGGGGCGAAGTGAAAAACTGTTTTTT.

J is TRBJ2-1 and V is TRBV19; D may be TRBD1 (5 bases). The germline V gene has CDR1 LNHDA and CDR2 SQIVND (reference sequence). The V and J ends lost 5 bases and 6 bases respectively, with 11 bases between them. This CDR3 is built from 13 residues. The CDR3 reads CASSWGRGNEQFF. CDR3 in DNA: TGTGCCAGTAGTTGGGGCCGCGGCAATGAGCAGTTCTTC.